The clone carrying this T cell receptor beta chain was detected a few times. Its specificity is not known. Extraction of RNA preceded its reverse transcription into cDNA, which served as the sequencing template. The method was immunoSEQ multiplex PCR; TCRdb's version includes in-frame clones alone and lacks a portion of them. The table lists 55,000 to 65,000 clones, roughly 40% of them singletons. The CDR3 is made up of 14 amino acids. V shed 0 bases and J shed 4 bases, with 7 bases lying between them. CDR1 and CDR2 from the germline V gene are MNHNY and SVGAGI (reference sequence). The data stem from a study of CD8+ T cells in alopecia areata. The study's findings and limits: Clonality was higher in lesional than normal scalp, especially in alopecia totalis/universalis. Patients showed less clear TCR sequence sharing than mice, possibly partly because of HLA diversity. Sequence data from scalp samples additionally include resident alphabeta T cells of normal skin.

The sequencing input was NKG2D-low CD8+ T cells sorted from blood. V usage is TRBV6-6 and J usage is TRBJ2-1; D might be TRBD1 (6 bases). This clonotype originated in a human donor with alopecia areata. CDR3 DNA: TGTGCCAGCAGTTACTCGAGGGGGTACAATGAGCAGTTCTTC. The encoded protein is CASSYSRGYNEQFF.